A single sample is the source of the 24 T cell receptor beta chains below, sequenced in a study of blood T cell repertoires in COVID-19. Data came from immunoSEQ multiplex PCR; TCRdb stores just in-frame clones and leaves some out. Found here are 160,000 or so clones, around 84% of them singletons; the top ten hold 5% to 6%. Sequencing was done on a sample of peripheral blood. These receptors were obtained from a woman between 45 and 60 years old with COVID-19, enrolled during active disease.

This chain links TRBV7-9 with TRBJ1-6; D unclear. CDR1 SEHNR and CDR2 FQNEAQ come from the germline V gene (reference sequence). This CDR3 contains 15 residues. Trimming shortened V by 4 bases and J by 9 bases, and 16 bases separated the two germline ends. In nucleotides, the CDR3 is TGTGCCAGCAGCTCATATGAGACTCAAGGTTCACCCCTCCACTTT. Its translation: CASSSYETQGSPLHF.

The chain links TRBV7-2 to TRBJ2-3, with TRBD2 identical over 8 bases. The V gene end was trimmed by 4 bases and the J gene end by 6 bases; junction bases not matched to a gene: 15. CDR1 and CDR2 from the germline V gene are SGHTA and FQGNSA. This CDR3 has 17 amino acids. The CDR3 DNA reads TGTGCCAGCAGCTCGCAAACCGGGACTAGTCTTTCCGATACGCAGTATTTT. This codes for CASSSQTGTSLSDTQYF.

The rearrangement links TRBV7-3 to TRBJ2-3, with D tentatively TRBD1 (6 bases). Germline CDR1 reads SGHTA; CDR2 reads FQGTGA. This CDR3 has 13 amino acids. Deletions cut 4 bases from V and 3 bases from J, with 8 bases between. The CDR3 region is CASSSTGTDTQYF. The DNA for the CDR3 is TGTGCCAGCAGCTCCACAGGGACAGATACGCAGTATTTT.

The chain is built from TRBV20-1 and TRBJ2-7; 8 bases fit TRBD2. V trimming: 8 bases; J trimming: 3 bases; junction bases outside the gene matches: 3. CDR1 DFQATT and CDR2 SNEGSKA come from the germline V gene (reference sequence). The CDR3 runs to 11 residues. Written as DNA, the CDR3 is TGCAGTATAGCGGGGCGCTACGAGCAGTACTTC. Its translation: CSIAGRYEQYF.

J is TRBJ1-1 and V is TRBV7-9; D is unresolved. CDR3 length: 13 residues. Trimming shortened V by 2 bases and J by 4 bases, and 8 bases separated the two germline ends. From germline, CDR1 is SEHNR and CDR2 FQNEAQ (reference sequence). The CDR3 nucleotides are TGTGCCAGCAGCTTAATCGGGGTCACTGAAGCTTTCTTT. Translation gives CASSLIGVTEAFF. Full variable domain (outside the CDR3, taken from reference TRBV7-9 and TRBJ1-1): DTGVSQNPRHKITKRGQNVTFRCDPISEHNRLYWYRQTLGQGPEFLTYFQNEAQLEKSRLLSDRFSAERPKGSFSTLEIQRTEQGDSAMYLCASSLIGVTEAFFGQGTRLTVV.

J is TRBJ2-7 and V is TRBV12-3 or TRBV12-4; a weak D match, TRBD1 (6 bases). Trimming left V 5 bases short and J 6 bases short, with 14 bases between. The CDR3 length is 13 residues. The CDR3 spells CASSPSTGSEQYF. The CDR3 nucleotides are TGTGCCAGCAGTCCCTCAACAGGGTCCGAGCAGTACTTC.

This clone was seen only once. This chain joins TRBV14 and TRBJ2-7, with 8 bases matching TRBD1. The CDR3 has 15 residues. Germline CDR1 reads SGHDN; CDR2 reads FVKESK. The ends lost 3 bases at V and 1 base at J; junction bases unmatched: 5. The CDR3 DNA is TGTGCCAGCAGCCAGAGACAGGGGCATTCCTACGAGCAGTACTTC. Amino acids: CASSQRQGHSYEQYF.

This chain links TRBV4-2 with TRBJ2-4; weak D call: TRBD2 (6 bases). V was shortened by 2 bases and J by 8 bases, with 16 bases between the two germline ends. This CDR3 spans 15 amino acids. CDR1 is LGHNA, CDR2 YNFKEQ, per germline. CDR3 coding DNA: TGTGCCAGCAGCCAAAACCGGGACTCTCTACACATTCAGTACTTC. It yields the protein CASSQNRDSLHIQYF.

CDR3 bases: TGCGCCAGCAGCCAAACTAGCGGGGGGTCCCAAATCCACTCCTACAATGAGCAGTTCTTC. Amino acid sequence: CASSQTSGGSQIHSYNEQFF. The genes are TRBV5-1 and TRBJ2-1; 12 bases fit TRBD2. The germline V gene encodes CDR1 SGHRS and CDR2 YFSETQ. J was trimmed by 0 bases and V by 4 bases; bases with no gene match: 14. The CDR3 spans 20 residues.

The DNA for the CDR3 is TGTGCCTGGAGTGCAGGACAGGGAAACTACGAGCAGTACTTC. This gives the protein CAWSAGQGNYEQYF. J is TRBJ2-7 and V is TRBV30, with 8 bases that match TRBD1. This CDR3 spans 14 amino acids. J gave up 3 bases and V 1 base, and 5 bases lay outside the gene matches. The germline V gene encodes CDR1 GTSNPN and CDR2 SVGIG (reference sequence).

The rearrangement joins TRBV7-3 to TRBJ2-2; 8 positions match TRBD1. This CDR3 is 14 amino acids long. V was clipped by 5 bases and J by 4 bases; unmatched bases: 3. CDR1 and CDR2 (germline): SGHTA, FQGTGA. CDR3 in DNA: TGTGCCAGCAGCCTGGACAGGGCCACCGGGGAGCTGTTTTTT. Protein: CASSLDRATGELFF.

V gene TRBV19 combines with J gene TRBJ2-7; D is unclear. Germline V gene data show CDR1 as LNHDA and CDR2 as SQIVND (reference sequence). V dropped 4 bases and J dropped 0 bases, with 10 bases sitting between them. The CDR3 totals 14 residues. CDR3 DNA: TGTGCCAGTAGTACAGGAAATCCCTCCTACGAGCAGTACTTC. Protein sequence: CASSTGNPSYEQYF. Filled out from reference TRBV19 and TRBJ2-7, the complete variable domain reads DGGITQSPKYLFRKEGQNVTLSCEQNLNHDAMYWYRQDPGQGLRLIYYSQIVNDFQKGDIAEGYSVSREKKESFPLTVTSAQKNPTAFYLCASSTGNPSYEQYFGPGTRLTVT.

V usage is TRBV18 and J usage is TRBJ1-6; D possibly corresponds to TRBD1 (5 bases). CDR3 length: 17 amino acids. Germline CDR1 and CDR2: KGHSH and LQKENI. V gave up 3 bases and J gave up 0 bases, with 12 bases separating them. The CDR3 sequence is CASSPGDSSSYNSPLHF. In DNA form, the CDR3 reads TGTGCCAGCTCACCGGGGGACTCTAGCTCCTATAATTCACCCCTCCACTTT.

The chain has TRBV6-5 and TRBJ2-7; D gene uncertain. There are 11 residues in the CDR3. Trimming stripped 5 bases from V and 4 bases from J, with 6 bases between. Germline loops: CDR1 MNHEY, CDR2 SVGAGI. The CDR3 here is CASSTKYEQYF. For the CDR3, the DNA is TGTGCCAGCAGTACAAAGTACGAGCAGTACTTC.

The chain couples TRBV6-5 to TRBJ1-2; the match to TRBD1 covers 8 bases. The CDR3 covers 14 residues. Germline V gene sequence: CDR1 MNHEY, CDR2 SVGAGI. Trimming took 6 bases from V and 6 from J; bases not matched to a gene: 9. The CDR3 DNA is TGTGCCAGCAGCCGACAGGGGCAATTCGATGGCTACACCTTC. Protein product: CASSRQGQFDGYTF.

V usage is TRBV7-3 and J usage is TRBJ1-2; 9 nucleotides agree with TRBD1. With 6 bases clipped from V and 6 bases from J, the junction kept 11 bases outside the gene matches. The germline V gene encodes CDR1 SGHTA and CDR2 FQGTGA. This CDR3 is 15 amino acids long. The chain's CDR3 is CASRPTGGAVDGYTF. CDR3 sequence (DNA): TGTGCCAGCAGACCGACAGGGGGGGCGGTCGATGGCTACACCTTC.

This chain joins TRBV19 and TRBJ2-3; no clear D. This CDR3 has 16 residues. Trimming took 5 bases from V and 0 from J, leaving 15 bases between them. CDR1 and CDR2 from the germline V gene are LNHDA and SQIVND (reference sequence). DNA of the CDR3: TGTGCCAGTAGTCCGCAGTCAGTCTCTAGCACAGATACGCAGTATTTT. It encodes CASSPQSVSSTDTQYF. The variable domain in full, completed from reference TRBV19 and TRBJ2-3, reads DGGITQSPKYLFRKEGQNVTLSCEQNLNHDAMYWYRQDPGQGLRLIYYSQIVNDFQKGDIAEGYSVSREKKESFPLTVTSAQKNPTAFYLCASSPQSVSSTDTQYFGPGTRLTVL.

V is TRBV10-3 and J is TRBJ2-2, with 7 nucleotides matching TRBD2. Germline values: CDR1 ENHRY, CDR2 SYGVKD. Trimming cost V 6 bases and J 0 bases; bases outside gene matches: 4. CDR3 length: 15 amino acids. The CDR3 DNA follows: TGTGCCATCAGGAACGGGACTACGAACACCGGGGAGCTGTTTTTT. It specifies CAIRNGTTNTGELFF.

The V call is TRBV30, the J call TRBJ2-5; 10 nucleotides line up with TRBD2. Germline CDR1 GTSNPN, CDR2 SVGIG (reference sequence). The CDR3 runs to 17 residues. J lost 6 bases, V lost 1 base, and 14 bases had no gene match. CDR3 region: CAWSEGLAGALGKTQYF. The CDR3 DNA follows: TGTGCCTGGAGTGAGGGGCTAGCGGGGGCCCTGGGAAAGACCCAGTACTTC.

This rearrangement joins TRBV30 to TRBJ2-7; 9 bases align to TRBD1. The CDR3 contains 15 residues. V lost 1 base to trimming and J lost 2 bases; unmatched junction nucleotides: 6. Germline CDR1 GTSNPN, CDR2 SVGIG (reference sequence). The CDR3 DNA follows: TGTGCCTGGAGTGCTGGGACAGGGAATCCCTACGAGCAGTACTTC. Translation: CAWSAGTGNPYEQYF.

The V and J genes are TRBV30 and TRBJ1-1; D may be TRBD1 (5 bases). This CDR3 comprises 12 residues. Trimming left V 1 base short and J 7 bases short, with 10 bases between. Germline V gene data show CDR1 as GTSNPN and CDR2 as SVGIG (reference sequence). CDR3 nucleotides: TGTGCCTGGAGTGCAGGGCTTGGTGAAGCTTTCTTT. Its translation: CAWSAGLGEAFF.

V usage is TRBV5-6 and J usage is TRBJ1-3, with D perhaps TRBD1 (5 bases). CDR3 size: 15 residues. V shed 6 bases and J shed 7 bases, with 20 bases lying between them. Germline lookup yields CDR1 SGHDT and CDR2 YYEEEE. The CDR3 is CASNRRDWGWNTIYF. The DNA of the CDR3 is TGTGCCAGCAACCGACGGGACTGGGGATGGAACACCATATATTTT.

J is TRBJ2-3 and V is TRBV5-4; D might be TRBD1 (5 bases). Trimming shortened V by 4 bases and J by 1 base, and 16 bases separated the two germline ends. The CDR3 runs 16 residues. The germline gives CDR1 SGHNT, CDR2 YYREEE (reference sequence). This CDR3 reads CASSVIGAVGTDTQYF. The CDR3, as DNA: TGTGCCAGCAGCGTGATAGGGGCGGTGGGCACAGATACGCAGTATTTT.

This chain connects TRBV27 to TRBJ2-7; TRBD2 matches at 14 bases. Germline loops: CDR1 MNHEY, CDR2 SMNVEV (reference sequence). CDR3 size: 18 residues. With V trimmed by 5 bases and J by 2 bases, 11 bases remained unmatched. CDR3 DNA sequence: TGTGCCAGCAGTCCCCTCGGACTAGCGGGGGGCTCGGCCTACGAGCAGTACTTC. It yields the protein CASSPLGLAGGSAYEQYF.